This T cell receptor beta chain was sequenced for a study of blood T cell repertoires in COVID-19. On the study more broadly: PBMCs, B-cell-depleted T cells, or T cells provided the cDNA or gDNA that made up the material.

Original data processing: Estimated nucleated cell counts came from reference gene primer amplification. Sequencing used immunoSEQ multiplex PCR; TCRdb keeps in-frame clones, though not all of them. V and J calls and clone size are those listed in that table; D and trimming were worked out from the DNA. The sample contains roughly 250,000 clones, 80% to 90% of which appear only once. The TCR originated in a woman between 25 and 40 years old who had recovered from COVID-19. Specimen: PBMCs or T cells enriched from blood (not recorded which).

Here the CDR3 reads CASSRIPIEGEYGYTF. Written as DNA, the CDR3 is TGCGCCAGCAGCCGCATCCCGATCGAGGGTGAATATGGCTACACCTTC. The chain has TRBV5-1 and TRBJ1-2, with D uncertain. Germline-derived CDR1 and CDR2 are SGHRS and YFSETQ. The CDR3 extends over 16 amino acids. The V end lost 4 bases, the J end lost 5 bases, and 21 bases lay between the germline ends.